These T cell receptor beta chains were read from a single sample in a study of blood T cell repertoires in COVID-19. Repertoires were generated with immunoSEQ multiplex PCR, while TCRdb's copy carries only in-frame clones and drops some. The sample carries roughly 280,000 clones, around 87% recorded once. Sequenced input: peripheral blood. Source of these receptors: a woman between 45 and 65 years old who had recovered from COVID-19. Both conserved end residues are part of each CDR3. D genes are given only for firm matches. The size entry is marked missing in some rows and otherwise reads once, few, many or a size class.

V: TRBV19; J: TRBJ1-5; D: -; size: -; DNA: TGTGCCAGTAGTATCCGGGACATACCCAATCAGCCCCAGCATTTT; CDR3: CASSIRDIPNQPQHF
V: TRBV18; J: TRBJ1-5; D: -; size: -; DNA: TGTGCCAGCTCACCGGAACAGGGTCCCCAGCATTTT; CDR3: CASSPEQGPQHF
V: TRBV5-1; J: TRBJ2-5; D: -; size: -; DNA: TGCGCCAGCAGCTTGGCGTCGGAGACCCAGTACTTC; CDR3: CASSLASETQYF
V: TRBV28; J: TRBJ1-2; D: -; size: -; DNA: TGTGCCAGCAGTTCGACAGGTCGAGGGGATGGCTACACCTTC; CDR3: CASSSTGRGDGYTF
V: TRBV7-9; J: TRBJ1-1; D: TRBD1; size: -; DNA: TGTGCCAGCAGCAAAGGACAGGGAGGAACTGAAGCTTTCTTT; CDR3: CASSKGQGGTEAFF
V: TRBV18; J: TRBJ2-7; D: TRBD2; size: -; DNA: TGTGCCAGCTCACCGCTCTCGGGGGGAGCCTACGAGCAGTACTTC; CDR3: CASSPLSGGAYEQYF
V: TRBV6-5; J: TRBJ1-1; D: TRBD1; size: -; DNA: TGTGCCAGCCCACCCGGGACAGGGACGAACACTGAAGCTTTCTTT; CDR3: CASPPGTGTNTEAFF
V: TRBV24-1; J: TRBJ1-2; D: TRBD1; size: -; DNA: TGTGCCACCAGTGATGACGGACAGGGTCAGGATGGCTACACCTTC; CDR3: CATSDDGQGQDGYTF
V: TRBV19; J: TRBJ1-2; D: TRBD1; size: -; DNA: TGTGCCAGTAGTATTCGTAGGACAGGGGGAGACTATGGCTACACCTTC; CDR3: CASSIRRTGGDYGYTF
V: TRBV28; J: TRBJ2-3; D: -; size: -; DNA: TGTGCCAGCAGTTTATACTCCACGGGAAAAGATACGCAGTATTTT; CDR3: CASSLYSTGKDTQYF
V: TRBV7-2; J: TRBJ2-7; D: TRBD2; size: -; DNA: TGTGCCAGCAGCCGTGGACTAGCGGGAGCCGCCTACGAGCAGTACTTC; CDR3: CASSRGLAGAAYEQYF
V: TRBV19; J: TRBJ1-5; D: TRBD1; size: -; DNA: TGTGCCAGTAGAGGGGGACAGGGTGGCAATCAGCCCCAGCATTTT; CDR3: CASRGGQGGNQPQHF
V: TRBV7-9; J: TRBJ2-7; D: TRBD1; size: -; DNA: TGTGCCAGCAGTAAGGACAGGGGTCGCGAGCAGTACTTC; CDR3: CASSKDRGREQYF
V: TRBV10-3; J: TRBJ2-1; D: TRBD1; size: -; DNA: TGTGCCATCAGCAGGGACAGTTGGGGGTATGAGCAGTTCTTC; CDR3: CAISRDSWGYEQFF
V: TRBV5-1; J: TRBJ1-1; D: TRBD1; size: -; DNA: TGCGCCAGCAGCGGGGGACAGGGGCTCGACACTGAAGCTTTCTTT; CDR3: CASSGGQGLDTEAFF
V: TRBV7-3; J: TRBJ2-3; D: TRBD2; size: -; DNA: TGTGCCAGCAGCGCGCGCGGGGGAGATACGCAGTATTTT; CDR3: CASSARGGDTQYF
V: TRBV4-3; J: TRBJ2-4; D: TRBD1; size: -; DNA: TGCGCCAGCAGCAATCACAGGGGGCTAGCCAAAAACATTCAGTACTTC; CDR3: CASSNHRGLAKNIQYF
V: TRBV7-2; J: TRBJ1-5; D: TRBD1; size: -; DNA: TGTGCCAGCAGCTCCGACAGGGCTCAGCCCCAGCATTTT; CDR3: CASSSDRAQPQHF
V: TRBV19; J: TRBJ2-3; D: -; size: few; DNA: TGTGCCAGTAGTGTGGAACTTGGAGGCACGCAGTATTTT; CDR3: CASSVELGGTQYF
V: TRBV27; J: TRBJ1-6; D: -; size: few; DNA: TGTGCCAGCAGTTACGCCGGGTCCTATTCACCCCTCCACTTT; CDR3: CASSYAGSYSPLHF
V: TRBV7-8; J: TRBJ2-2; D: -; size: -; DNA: TGTGCCAGCAGCTTAGTGGAGGGGAGCGGGGAGCTGTTTTTT; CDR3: CASSLVEGSGELFF
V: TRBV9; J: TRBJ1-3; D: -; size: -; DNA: TGTGCCAGCAGCACCCATCCAGGGGTCTCTGGAAACACCATATATTTT; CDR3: CASSTHPGVSGNTIYF
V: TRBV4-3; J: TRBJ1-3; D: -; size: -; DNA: TGCGCCAGCAGCCAAGACCCTCGGCCAGGGGCGAATGGAAACACCATATATTTT; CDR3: CASSQDPRPGANGNTIYF
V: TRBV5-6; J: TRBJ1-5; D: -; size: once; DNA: TGTGCCAGCAGCTTGGGGGCCATCTTCCCTCAGCCCCAGCATTTT; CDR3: CASSLGAIFPQPQHF
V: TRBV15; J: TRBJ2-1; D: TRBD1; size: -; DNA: TGTGCCACCAGCCCCGGGACAGGGGTTTTGAATGAGCAGTTCTTC; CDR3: CATSPGTGVLNEQFF
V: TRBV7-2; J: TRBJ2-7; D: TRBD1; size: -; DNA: TGTGCCAGCAGCGTTGGACAGGGCTCTTTCTACGAGCAGTACTTC; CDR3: CASSVGQGSFYEQYF
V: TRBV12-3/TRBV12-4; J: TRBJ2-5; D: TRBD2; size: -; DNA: TGTGCCAGCAGTTTACTAGCGGAAGAGACCCAGTACTTC; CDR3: CASSLLAEETQYF
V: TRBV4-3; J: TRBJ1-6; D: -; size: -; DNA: TGCGCCAGCAGCCAAGACCTACCCCGTTTCGGAGGGGAGGGTTCACCCCTCCACTTT; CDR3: CASSQDLPRFGGEGSPLHF
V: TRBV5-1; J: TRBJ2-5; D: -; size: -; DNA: TGCGCCAGCAGCCCCGGGACATCCGAGACCCAGTACTTC; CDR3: CASSPGTSETQYF
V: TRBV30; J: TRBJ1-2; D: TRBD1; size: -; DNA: TGTGCCTGGAGTGAGGGACAGGGGGCATCTGGCTACACCTTC; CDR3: CAWSEGQGASGYTF
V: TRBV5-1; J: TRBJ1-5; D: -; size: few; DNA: TGCGCCAGCAGCACCCTTGACTCCGGGCAGCCCCAGCATTTT; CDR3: CASSTLDSGQPQHF
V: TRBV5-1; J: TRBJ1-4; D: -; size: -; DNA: TGCGCCAGCAGCTTCAGGACATCTAGGGATGAAAAACTGTTTTTT; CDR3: CASSFRTSRDEKLFF
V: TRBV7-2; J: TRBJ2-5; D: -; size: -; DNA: TGTGCCAGCAGCTTTCACCGGGGAGAGACCCAGTACTTC; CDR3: CASSFHRGETQYF
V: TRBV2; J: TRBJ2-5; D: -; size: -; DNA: TGTGCCAGCAGCCCCAGACAGACCCAAGAGACCCAGTACTTC; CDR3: CASSPRQTQETQYF
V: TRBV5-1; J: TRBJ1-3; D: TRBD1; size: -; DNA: TGCGCCAGCAGCTTGGATTATCCAGGGGGCTCTGGAAACACCATATATTTT; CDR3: CASSLDYPGGSGNTIYF